These T cell receptor beta chains were read from a single sample in a study of blood T cell repertoires in COVID-19. Sequencing used immunoSEQ multiplex PCR; TCRdb keeps in-frame clones, though not all of them. The sample has some 180,000 clones; roughly four fifths are singletons. Material: peripheral blood. The origin of the receptors is a man between 65 and 85 years old with active or convalescent COVID-19. Both conserved end residues are part of each CDR3. The D gene is left open where the match is weak. Size tells how often a clone was seen (once, few, many) or the class of an expanded clone, and some rows leave it out.

D: -
V: TRBV28
size: -
J: TRBJ1-2
DNA: TGTGCCAGCAATCATAGGTCGATAACTCCGGGAAAGGGCTACACCTTC
CDR3: CASNHRSITPGKGYTF

D: TRBD1
V: TRBV5-1
size: -
J: TRBJ2-3
DNA: TGCGCCAGCAGCCCCGGGACAGGCGGAACAGATACGCAGTATTTT
CDR3: CASSPGTGGTDTQYF

D: TRBD2
V: TRBV6-5
size: -
J: TRBJ2-2
DNA: TGTGCCAGCAGTTACGGGCGCGGGAGGCGGGACGGGGAGCTGTTTTTT
CDR3: CASSYGRGRRDGELFF

D: -
V: TRBV19
size: -
J: TRBJ2-7
DNA: TGTGCCAGTAGCCCCGAGGGGGGGCCAAGTTCCTACGAGCAGTACTTC
CDR3: CASSPEGGPSSYEQYF

D: -
V: TRBV5-1
size: -
J: TRBJ2-3
DNA: TGCGCCAGCAGCCGACAGGAGCCAACAGATACGCAGTATTTT
CDR3: CASSRQEPTDTQYF

D: -
V: TRBV7-2
size: -
J: TRBJ1-1
DNA: TGTGCCAGCAGCTTACAGCCCGAGGATGAAGCTTTCTTT
CDR3: CASSLQPEDEAFF

D: -
V: TRBV9
size: -
J: TRBJ2-3
DNA: TGTGCCAGCAGCGTAGGGCAGAGGGGCACAGATACGCAGTATTTT
CDR3: CASSVGQRGTDTQYF

D: -
V: TRBV2
size: -
J: TRBJ2-7
DNA: TGTGCCAGCAGTACCAGTAGGAGGGAAGCGCCTTCCTACGAGCAGTACTTC
CDR3: CASSTSRREAPSYEQYF

D: -
V: TRBV6-5
size: -
J: TRBJ1-2
DNA: TGTGCCAGCAGTAAATCCGGGGGCTATGGCTACACCTTC
CDR3: CASSKSGGYGYTF

D: -
V: TRBV11-2
size: -
J: TRBJ1-6
DNA: TGTGCCAGCAGCTTAAGGGGTTATAATTCACCCCTCCACTTT
CDR3: CASSLRGYNSPLHF

D: -
V: TRBV28
size: -
J: TRBJ2-4
DNA: TGTGCCAGCAGTGTTGACAGCCCCGGTGGAAACATTCAGTACTTC
CDR3: CASSVDSPGGNIQYF

D: TRBD2
V: TRBV18
size: -
J: TRBJ2-1
DNA: TGTGCCAGCTCACCAATGAGCGGGAGTAGGAATGAGCAGTTCTTC
CDR3: CASSPMSGSRNEQFF

D: TRBD1
V: TRBV15
size: -
J: TRBJ2-7
DNA: TGTGCCACCAGCAGAGTAGGGACAGGGTTACACGAGCAGTACTTC
CDR3: CATSRVGTGLHEQYF

D: TRBD1
V: TRBV19
size: -
J: TRBJ2-7
DNA: TGTGCCAGTAGTCCCGGGACAGGGGGGCTGTACGAGCAGTACTTC
CDR3: CASSPGTGGLYEQYF

D: -
V: TRBV24-1
size: -
J: TRBJ1-3
DNA: TGTGCCACCAGTGATCCAGGGTCCTCTGGAAACACCATATATTTT
CDR3: CATSDPGSSGNTIYF

D: -
V: TRBV11-2
size: -
J: TRBJ1-5
DNA: TGTGCCAGCAGCTCGTCGGACGGGGGAGGTAGCAATCAGCCCCAGCATTTT
CDR3: CASSSSDGGGSNQPQHF

D: -
V: TRBV29-1
size: -
J: TRBJ1-4
DNA: TGCAGCGTTGATGCGGGGGTCCGGAATGAAAAACTGTTTTTT
CDR3: CSVDAGVRNEKLFF

D: TRBD1
V: TRBV6-1
size: -
J: TRBJ1-6
DNA: TGTGCCAGCAGTGAATACGGGGGACAGCATAATTCACCCCTCCACTTT
CDR3: CASSEYGGQHNSPLHF

D: -
V: TRBV5-4
size: once
J: TRBJ1-1
DNA: TGTGCCAGCAGCCAGAGCCAGGTTAGGGGGTACACTGAAGCTTTCTTT
CDR3: CASSQSQVRGYTEAFF

D: -
V: TRBV6-5
size: -
J: TRBJ1-1
DNA: TGTGCCAGCACTTGGACAGAAGCTTTCTTT
CDR3: CASTWTEAFF

D: TRBD1
V: TRBV5-1
size: -
J: TRBJ2-3
DNA: TGCGCCAGCAGCAGGACAGGGGTTAGAGATACGCAGTATTTT
CDR3: CASSRTGVRDTQYF

D: TRBD1
V: TRBV19
size: -
J: TRBJ1-5
DNA: TGTGCCAGTAGCCAACAGGGGCTCCCATTCAAGCCCCAGCATTTT
CDR3: CASSQQGLPFKPQHF

D: -
V: TRBV28
size: -
J: TRBJ2-7
DNA: TGTGCCAGTAAAGCTTGGGACACGGGCTACGAGCAGTACTTC
CDR3: CASKAWDTGYEQYF

D: TRBD2
V: TRBV9
size: once
J: TRBJ2-5
DNA: TGTGCCAGCAGCGTATCCAGACTAGCGGGCCAAGAGACCCAGTACTTC
CDR3: CASSVSRLAGQETQYF

D: -
V: TRBV6-5
size: -
J: TRBJ2-7
DNA: TGTGCCAGCAGTTATCGGGACTCCTACGAGCAGTACTTC
CDR3: CASSYRDSYEQYF

D: TRBD1
V: TRBV20-1
size: -
J: TRBJ1-6
DNA: TGCAGTGCTAGTACAAGACAGGGGGCTGACCATCTGCACTTT
CDR3: CSASTRQGADHLHF

D: -
V: TRBV7-2
size: -
J: TRBJ1-4
DNA: TGTGCCAGCAGCTTCTCTGAGAATGAAAAACTGTTTTTT
CDR3: CASSFSENEKLFF

D: -
V: TRBV2
size: -
J: TRBJ1-6
DNA: TGTGTCTCGGCAGGTCCTTCACCCCTCCACTTT
CDR3: CVSAGPSPLHF

D: TRBD1
V: TRBV5-1
size: once
J: TRBJ2-7
DNA: TGCGCCAGCAGCCCAGCACAGGGGGAGGCCTACGAGCAGTACTTC
CDR3: CASSPAQGEAYEQYF

D: -
V: TRBV5-1
size: -
J: TRBJ1-1
DNA: TGCGCCAGCAGCTCGAATGCCGGTTTTCCTCGAGCTTTCTTT
CDR3: CASSSNAGFPRAFF

D: TRBD2
V: TRBV5-5
size: -
J: TRBJ2-4
DNA: TGTGCCAGCAGCTTGTTGAGCGGGAGGGCCGGCGGCATTCAGTACTTC
CDR3: CASSLLSGRAGGIQYF

D: -
V: TRBV19
size: -
J: TRBJ1-1
DNA: TGTGCCAGTAGGACGGACAGCCGAATGAACACTGAAGCTTTCTTT
CDR3: CASRTDSRMNTEAFF

D: TRBD1
V: TRBV5-1
size: few
J: TRBJ1-6
DNA: TGCGCCAGCAGCAACGGGACAGGGGTTCGTTCACCCCTCCACTTT
CDR3: CASSNGTGVRSPLHF

D: TRBD1
V: TRBV24-1
size: -
J: TRBJ2-3
DNA: TGTGCCACAAGTGGGGCGGGACAGGGAACAGATACGCAGTATTTT
CDR3: CATSGAGQGTDTQYF

D: TRBD1
V: TRBV5-6
size: -
J: TRBJ2-7
DNA: TGTGCCAGCAGCTCGATGACAGGGTTCCGCGAGCAGTACTTC
CDR3: CASSSMTGFREQYF

D: TRBD1
V: TRBV19
size: -
J: TRBJ1-2
DNA: TGTGCCAGTAGGTTGGGACAGGGACAGGGCTACACCTTC
CDR3: CASRLGQGQGYTF

D: TRBD1
V: TRBV7-3
size: -
J: TRBJ1-2
DNA: TGTGCCAGCAGCATCCGACAGGGGGATGTTATGGGGTACACCTTC
CDR3: CASSIRQGDVMGYTF

D: TRBD1
V: TRBV7-9
size: -
J: TRBJ2-6
DNA: TGTGCCAGCAGCCGCCGGGACAGGGGCTCTGGGGCCAACGTCCTGACTTTC
CDR3: CASSRRDRGSGANVLTF

D: TRBD2
V: TRBV11-2
size: -
J: TRBJ2-3
DNA: TGTGCCAGCAGCGCTAGCGGTTCAGGGGATACGCAGTATTTT
CDR3: CASSASGSGDTQYF

D: -
V: TRBV20-1
size: -
J: TRBJ2-1
DNA: TGCAGTGCACTTACAAGCGATGAGCAGTTCTTC
CDR3: CSALTSDEQFF

D: TRBD2
V: TRBV5-4
size: -
J: TRBJ2-7
DNA: TGTGCCAGCAGCCCCCGGACTAGCGGGAGAGTCTACGAGCAGTACTTC
CDR3: CASSPRTSGRVYEQYF

D: -
V: TRBV5-4
size: -
J: TRBJ1-2
DNA: TGTGCCAGCAGCTTCGGGGGGCGGCAGTATGGCTACACCTTC
CDR3: CASSFGGRQYGYTF